The table lists the clone carrying this T cell receptor beta chain with a few counts. The data were obtained in a study of blood T cell repertoires in COVID-19. On the study more broadly: Samples taken during acute and convalescent COVID-19 were collected in the United States, Italy and Spain. Sample material is recorded as cDNA or gDNA derived from T cells, B-cell-depleted T cells, or PBMCs.

Study processing details: Reference gene primer amplification in the assay estimated nucleated cell counts. Sequenced by immunoSEQ multiplex PCR; TCRdb stores in-frame clones only, minus some. From that table come the V and J calls and clone size; the DNA was used to work out D and trimming. The data show more than 110,000 clones, about 90% seen once. There are 16 residues in the CDR3. V shed 3 bases and J 4 bases; nucleotides not matched to a gene: 7. CDR1 and CDR2 from the germline V gene are LGHNA and YNFKEQ. The specimen was peripheral blood. This sequence originates from a woman of 80 years or more with acute or convalescent COVID-19. V gene TRBV4-2 combines with J gene TRBJ2-2; 8 nucleotides line up with TRBD2. The CDR3 protein is CASSQKPGTSTGELFF. The CDR3 DNA sequence: TGTGCCAGCAGCCAGAAGCCCGGGACTAGCACCGGGGAGCTGTTTTTT.